The present TCR beta chain was sequenced within a study of blood T cell repertoires in COVID-19. Study in general: COVID-19 samples collected from the United States, Italy and Spain covered acute and convalescent phases.

Profiling relied on immunoSEQ multiplex PCR, and the TCRdb table lists in-frame clones only, not all of them. Of about 39,000 clones listed, around 87% are singletons. Between the trimmed V and J ends, which lost 1 base and 2 bases, there was a span of 13 bases. The CDR3 extends over 16 amino acids. Germline V gene sequence: CDR1 SGHDT, CDR2 YYEEEE. The sequenced sample consisted of peripheral blood. The sequence was collected from a man in his fifties with active or convalescent COVID-19. The chain is built from TRBV5-6 and TRBJ2-1; a possible D gene is TRBD2 (6 bases). The CDR3 loop reads CASSLKRETPYNEQFF. The CDR3 DNA reads TGTGCCAGCAGCTTGAAACGGGAGACCCCCTACAATGAGCAGTTCTTC.